This TCR beta chain was recorded in a study of beta chain features in type 1 diabetes. CDR1 is SEHNR, CDR2 FQNEAQ, per germline (reference sequence). There are 13 residues in the CDR3. With 1 base removed from V and 11 bases from J, the gap between germline ends came to 14 bases. Expressed TCRB transcripts got sequenced, as all isolated RNA was reverse transcribed. TCRdb keeps only in-frame clones here, not all; method: immunoSEQ multiplex PCR. The sample carries 90,000 to 110,000 clones, 30% to 50% recorded once. The genes are TRBV7-9 and TRBJ1-1; D is undetermined. The clonotype comes from a young woman in good health. Sequencing was carried out using stem cell memory CD4+ T cells from blood. The CDR3 here is CASSLEARVGAFF. The CDR3 nucleotides are TGTGCCAGCAGCTTAGAGGCGCGCGTCGGGGCTTTCTTT.